This TCR beta chain was retrieved from a study of cytomegalovirus exposure and HLA in healthy donors. Across the study: The approximately 120 validation repertoires were produced on the same platform as the approximately 620 repertoires of the first cohort. This was reported in a later analysis. Study findings and constraints: That first-cohort TCR clusters tended to co-occur in the roughly 130 validation repertoires was found in a later analysis.

The assay was immunoSEQ multiplex PCR, and TCRdb's table has in-frame clones only and misses some. The table shows about 120,000 clones, with roughly 95% occurring only once. Of note for this clone: What it recognizes is unknown.

The length of the CDR3 is 11 residues. Germline assignment: CDR1 SQVTM and CDR2 ANQGSEA. The V end was cut by 7 bases, the J end by 8 bases, with 14 bases between. The J gene is TRBJ1-2, the V gene TRBV29-1; D unresolved. The clonotype comes from a man younger than 30 in good health and CMV-seronegative. Material for sequencing was PBMCs. The CDR3 spells CSAAFWAGYTF. For the CDR3, the DNA is TGCAGCGCCGCCTTTTGGGCCGGCTACACCTTC.